These T cell receptor beta chains were read from a single sample in a study of shared clonotypes between healthy human individuals. Assay: immunoSEQ multiplex PCR; the TCRdb copy retains only in-frame clones and omits some. The table has under 2,000,000 clones, about 95% seen once. Material for sequencing was naive CD8+ T cells sorted from blood. The source is a man between 18 and 29 years old in good health. CDR3s include the opening cysteine and the closing phenylalanine or tryptophan. A D gene is named only where the DNA matches it firmly. The listing skips clone size in some rows; elsewhere it reads once, few, many or a size class.

CDR3,DNA,J,size,V,D
CASSASGRAPSSDNEQFF,TGCGCCAGCAGTGCTTCCGGGAGGGCCCCTAGTAGCGACAATGAGCAGTTCTTC,TRBJ2-1,.,TRBV10-2,TRBD2
CASSFLQGGEQYF,TGTGCCAGCAGCTTCCTCCAAGGGGGGGAGCAGTACTTC,TRBJ2-7,.,TRBV7-2,.
CASSLSGHNYNEQFF,TGCGCCAGCAGCCTGAGCGGGCATAACTACAATGAGCAGTTCTTC,TRBJ2-1,.,TRBV5-1,.
CASSDGFSYEQYF,TGCGCCAGCAGTGATGGGTTCTCCTACGAGCAGTACTTC,TRBJ2-7,once,TRBV10-1,.
CASSLLGAQLGNQPQHF,TGTGCCAGCAGTTTATTGGGGGCCCAACTTGGCAATCAGCCCCAGCATTTT,TRBJ1-5,.,TRBV27,.
CAWSVDLAVYEQYF,TGTGCCTGGAGTGTAGATCTGGCAGTCTACGAGCAGTACTTC,TRBJ2-7,once,TRBV30,.
CASSAGEGLVQETQYF,TGTGCCAGCAGCGCAGGGGAGGGACTAGTACAAGAGACCCAGTACTTC,TRBJ2-5,.,TRBV9,TRBD2
CASSTQDSTNYGYTF,TGTGCCAGCAGCACCCAGGACAGCACCAACTATGGCTACACCTTC,TRBJ1-2,once,TRBV7-9,.
CASSLWMAEAFF,TGTGCCAGCAGTTTATGGATGGCTGAAGCTTTCTTT,TRBJ1-1,.,TRBV28,.
CASSYSDENYGYTF,TGTGCCAGCAGTTACTCGGATGAAAACTATGGCTACACCTTC,TRBJ1-2,.,TRBV6-5,.
CASSQLAGSSYEQYF,TGTGCCAGCAGCCAACTAGCGGGAAGCTCCTACGAGCAGTACTTC,TRBJ2-7,.,TRBV2,TRBD2
CSTREEGYEQYF,TGCAGCACCCGGGAGGAGGGGTACGAGCAGTACTTC,TRBJ2-7,.,TRBV29-1,TRBD2
CASSQVGFPYEQYF,TGCGCCAGCAGCCAAGTGGGTTTCCCCTACGAGCAGTACTTC,TRBJ2-7,.,TRBV4-1,.
CASSSPDLAGGTDTQYF,TGTGCCAGCAGCTCTCCGGACCTAGCGGGGGGCACAGATACGCAGTATTTT,TRBJ2-3,.,TRBV5-4,TRBD2
CASSELEGPYGYTF,TGTGCCAGCAGTGAATTGGAGGGTCCCTATGGCTACACCTTC,TRBJ1-2,few,TRBV25-1,.
CASSFWSSGTDTQYF,TGTGCCAGCAGTTTTTGGAGTTCCGGCACAGATACGCAGTATTTT,TRBJ2-3,.,TRBV28,.
CSVDIAGDYGYTF,TGCAGCGTTGATATTGCAGGGGACTATGGCTACACCTTC,TRBJ1-2,.,TRBV29-1,.
CASSLGQGESYGYTF,TGTGCCAGCAGCTTGGGACAGGGGGAAAGCTATGGCTACACCTTC,TRBJ1-2,.,TRBV5-4,TRBD1
CASIPSGGSYNEQFF,TGTGCCAGCATACCATCGGGAGGGTCCTACAATGAGCAGTTCTTC,TRBJ2-1,.,TRBV7-9,TRBD2
CASSLKQYTGELFF,TGTGCCAGCAGCCTAAAACAGTACACCGGGGAGCTGTTTTTT,TRBJ2-2,.,TRBV11-2,.
CASSFGQGAEANYGYTF,TGTGCCAGCAGCTTCGGACAGGGAGCGGAGGCTAACTATGGCTACACCTTC,TRBJ1-2,.,TRBV5-8,TRBD1
CASSYLGSEQYF,TGTGCCAGCAGTTACCTCGGTAGCGAGCAGTACTTC,TRBJ2-7,.,TRBV6-5,.
CASSMTGTGLYEQYF,TGTGCCAGCAGCATGACCGGGACAGGGCTTTACGAGCAGTACTTC,TRBJ2-7,.,TRBV7-9,TRBD1
CASSLDPTDTQYF,TGTGCCAGCAGCTTGGACCCCACAGATACGCAGTATTTT,TRBJ2-3,.,TRBV11-2,.
CASIQGPYQETQYF,TGTGCCAGCATCCAGGGGCCCTACCAAGAGACCCAGTACTTC,TRBJ2-5,.,TRBV11-2,.
CASSLGPNTEAFF,TGTGCCAGCAGCTTAGGACCCAACACTGAAGCTTTCTTT,TRBJ1-1,.,TRBV11-2,.